This TCR beta chain was observed in a study of OX40 agonist ivuxolimab in advanced cancers. The germline gives CDR1 ENHRY, CDR2 SYGVKD. This CDR3 region has 14 residues. The ends lost 10 bases at V and 5 bases at J; junction bases unmatched: 12. There are a few counts of this clone. The target antigen is unknown. TCRdb's table, derived via immunoSEQ multiplex PCR, lists solely in-frame clones and lacks some. The table records over 95,000 clones, just under 85% of them present only once. Study conclusions and caveats: Undetermined was the antigen specificity of the expanded peripheral T cells. Some nonresponders likewise displayed low normalized T-cell clonal expansion.

The V gene is TRBV10-3, the J gene TRBJ2-7; 9 bases map to TRBD1. Sequences were derived from CD4+ or CD8+ T cells sorted from blood, sampled in a trial of the OX40 agonist ivuxolimab. The source of this sequence is an adult with an advanced solid tumor such as melanoma, head and neck, liver or kidney cancer. CDR3 amino acids: CATSPGQGIHEQYF. Written as DNA, the CDR3 is TGTGCCACCTCTCCCGGACAGGGGATCCACGAGCAGTACTTC.